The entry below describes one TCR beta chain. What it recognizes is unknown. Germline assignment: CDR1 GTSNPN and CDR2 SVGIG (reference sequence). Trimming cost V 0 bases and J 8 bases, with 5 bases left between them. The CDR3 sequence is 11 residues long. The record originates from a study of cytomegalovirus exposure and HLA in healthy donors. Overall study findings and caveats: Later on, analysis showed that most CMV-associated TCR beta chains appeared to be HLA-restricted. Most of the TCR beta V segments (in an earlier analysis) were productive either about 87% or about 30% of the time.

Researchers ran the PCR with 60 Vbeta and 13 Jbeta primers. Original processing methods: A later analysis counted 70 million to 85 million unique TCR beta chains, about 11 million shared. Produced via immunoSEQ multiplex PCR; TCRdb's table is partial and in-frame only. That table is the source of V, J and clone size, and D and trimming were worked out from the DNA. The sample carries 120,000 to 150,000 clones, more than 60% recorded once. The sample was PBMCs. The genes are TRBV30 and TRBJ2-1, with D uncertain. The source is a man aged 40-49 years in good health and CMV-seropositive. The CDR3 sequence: CAWSVIDEQFF. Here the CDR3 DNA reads TGTGCCTGGAGTGTTATAGATGAGCAGTTCTTC.